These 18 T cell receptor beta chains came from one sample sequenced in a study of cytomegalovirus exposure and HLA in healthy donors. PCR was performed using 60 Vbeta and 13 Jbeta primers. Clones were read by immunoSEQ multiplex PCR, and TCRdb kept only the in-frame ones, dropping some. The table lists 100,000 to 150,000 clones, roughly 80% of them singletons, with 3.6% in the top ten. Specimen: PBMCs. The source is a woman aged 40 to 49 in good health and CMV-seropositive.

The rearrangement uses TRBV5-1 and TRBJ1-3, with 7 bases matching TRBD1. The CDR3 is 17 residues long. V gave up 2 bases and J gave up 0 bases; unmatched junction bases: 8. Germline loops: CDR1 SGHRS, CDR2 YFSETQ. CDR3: CASSFGDRTHSGNTIYF. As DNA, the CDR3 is TGCGCCAGCAGCTTTGGGGACAGAACCCACTCTGGAAACACCATATATTTT.

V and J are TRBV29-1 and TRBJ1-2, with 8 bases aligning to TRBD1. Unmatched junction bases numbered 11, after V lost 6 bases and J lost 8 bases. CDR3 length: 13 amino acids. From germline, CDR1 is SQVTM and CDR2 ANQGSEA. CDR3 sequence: CSVPGGRGLGYTF. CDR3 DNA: TGCAGCGTCCCAGGGGGCAGGGGGCTCGGCTACACCTTC.

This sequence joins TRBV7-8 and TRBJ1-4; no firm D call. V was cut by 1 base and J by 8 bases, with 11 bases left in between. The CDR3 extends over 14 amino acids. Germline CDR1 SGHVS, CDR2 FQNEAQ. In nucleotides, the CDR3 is TGTGCCAGCAGCTTAGGGAACCGGAGGGAAAAACTGTTTTTT. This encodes CASSLGNRREKLFF. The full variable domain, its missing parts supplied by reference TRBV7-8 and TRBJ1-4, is GAGVSQSPRYKVAKRGQDVALRCDPISGHVSLFWYQQALGQGPEFLTYFQNEAQLDKSGLPSDRFFAERPEGSVSTLKIQRTQQEDSAVYLCASSLGNRREKLFFGSGTQLSVL.

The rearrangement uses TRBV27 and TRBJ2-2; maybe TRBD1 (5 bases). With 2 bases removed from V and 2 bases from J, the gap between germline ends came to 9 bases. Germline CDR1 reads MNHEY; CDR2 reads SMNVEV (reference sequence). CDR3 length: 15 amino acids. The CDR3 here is CASSLGRTNTGELFF. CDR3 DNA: TGTGCCAGCAGTTTAGGCAGGACAAACACCGGGGAGCTGTTTTTT.

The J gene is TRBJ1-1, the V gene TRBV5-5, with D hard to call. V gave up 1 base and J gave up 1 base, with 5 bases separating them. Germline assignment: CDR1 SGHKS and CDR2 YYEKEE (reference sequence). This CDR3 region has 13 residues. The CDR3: CASSLIENTEAFF. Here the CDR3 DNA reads TGTGCCAGCAGCTTGATAGAGAACACTGAAGCTTTCTTT.

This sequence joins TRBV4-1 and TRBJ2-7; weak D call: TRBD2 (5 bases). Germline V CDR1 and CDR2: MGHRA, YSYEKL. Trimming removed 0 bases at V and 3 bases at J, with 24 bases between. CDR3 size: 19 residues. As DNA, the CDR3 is TGCGCCAGCAGCCAAGATACGGCGGTGGCTAGCCGAAACATCTACGAGCAGTACTTC. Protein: CASSQDTAVASRNIYEQYF.

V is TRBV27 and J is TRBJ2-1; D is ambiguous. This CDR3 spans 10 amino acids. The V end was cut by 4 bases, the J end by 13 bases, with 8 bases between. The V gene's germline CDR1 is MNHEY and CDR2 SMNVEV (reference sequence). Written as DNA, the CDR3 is TGTGCCAGCAGTTCCACGGGTCAGTTCTTC. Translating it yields CASSSTGQFF.

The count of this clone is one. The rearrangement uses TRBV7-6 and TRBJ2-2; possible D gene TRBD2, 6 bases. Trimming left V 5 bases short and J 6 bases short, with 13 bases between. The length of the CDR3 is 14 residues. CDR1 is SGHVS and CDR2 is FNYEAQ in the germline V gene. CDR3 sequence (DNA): TGTGCCAGCAGCCCCGGAGGGCCCCCCGGGGAGCTGTTTTTT. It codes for CASSPGGPPGELFF.

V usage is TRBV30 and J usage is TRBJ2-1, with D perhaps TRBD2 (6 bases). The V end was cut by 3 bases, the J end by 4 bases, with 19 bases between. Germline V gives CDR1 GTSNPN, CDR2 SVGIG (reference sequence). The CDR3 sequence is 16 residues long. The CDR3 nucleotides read TGTGCCTGGAGACGGGGGAGTAACCCTTTTTACAATGAGCAGTTCTTC. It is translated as CAWRRGSNPFYNEQFF. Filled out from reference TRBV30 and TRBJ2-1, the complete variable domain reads SQTIHQWPATLVQPVGSPLSLECTVEGTSNPNLYWYRQAAGRGLQLLFYSVGIGQISSEVPQNLSASRPQDRQFILSSKKLLLSDSGFYLCAWRRGSNPFYNEQFFGPGTRLTVL.

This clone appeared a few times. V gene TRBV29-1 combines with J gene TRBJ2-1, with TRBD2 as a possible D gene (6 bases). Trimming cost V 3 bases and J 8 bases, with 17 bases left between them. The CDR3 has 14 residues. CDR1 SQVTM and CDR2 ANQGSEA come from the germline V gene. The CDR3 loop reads CSVEMLTRRDEQFF. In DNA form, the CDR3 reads TGCAGCGTTGAGATGCTAACTAGGAGGGATGAGCAGTTCTTC.

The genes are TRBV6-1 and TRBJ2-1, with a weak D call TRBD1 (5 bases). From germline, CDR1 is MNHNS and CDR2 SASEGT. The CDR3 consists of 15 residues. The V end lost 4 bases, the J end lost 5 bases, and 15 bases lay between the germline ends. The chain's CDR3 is CASSVFVGVDNEQFF. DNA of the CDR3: TGTGCCAGCAGTGTGTTCGTAGGGGTCGACAATGAGCAGTTCTTC.

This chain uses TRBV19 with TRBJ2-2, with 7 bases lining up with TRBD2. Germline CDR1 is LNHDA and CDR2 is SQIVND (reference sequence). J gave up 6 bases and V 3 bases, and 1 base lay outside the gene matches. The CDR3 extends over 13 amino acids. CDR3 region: CASSMGGAGELFF. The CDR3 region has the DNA TGTGCCAGTAGTATGGGAGGGGCCGGGGAGCTGTTTTTT.

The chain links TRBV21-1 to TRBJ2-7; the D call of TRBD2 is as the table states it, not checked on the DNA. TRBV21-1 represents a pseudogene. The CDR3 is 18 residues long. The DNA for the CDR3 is TGTGCCAGCAGCAAAGAAACTTGGACTAGCGAATACTCCTACGAGCAGTACTTC. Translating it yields CASSKETWTSEYSYEQYF.

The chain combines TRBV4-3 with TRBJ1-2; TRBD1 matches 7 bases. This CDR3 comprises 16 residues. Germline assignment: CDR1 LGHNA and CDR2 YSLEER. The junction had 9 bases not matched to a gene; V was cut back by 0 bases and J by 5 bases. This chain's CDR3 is CASSQDWTGNQYGYTF. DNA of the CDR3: TGCGCCAGCAGCCAAGATTGGACAGGCAACCAGTATGGCTACACCTTC.

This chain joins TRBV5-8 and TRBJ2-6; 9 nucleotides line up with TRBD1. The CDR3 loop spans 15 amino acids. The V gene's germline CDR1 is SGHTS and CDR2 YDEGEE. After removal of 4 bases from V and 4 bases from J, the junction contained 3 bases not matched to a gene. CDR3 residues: CASSPGTGGANVLTF. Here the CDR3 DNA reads TGTGCCAGCAGCCCAGGGACAGGGGGGGCCAACGTCCTGACTTTC.

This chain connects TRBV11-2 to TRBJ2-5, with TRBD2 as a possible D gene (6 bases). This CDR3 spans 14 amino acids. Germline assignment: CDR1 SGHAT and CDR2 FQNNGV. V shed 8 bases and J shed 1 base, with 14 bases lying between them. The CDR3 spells CASPPGLFQETQYF. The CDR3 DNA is TGTGCCAGCCCACCGGGACTTTTCCAAGAGACCCAGTACTTC. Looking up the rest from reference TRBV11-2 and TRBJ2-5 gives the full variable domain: EAGVAQSPRYKIIEKRQSVAFWCNPISGHATLYWYQQILGQGPKLLIQFQNNGVVDDSQLPKDRFSAERLKGVDSTLKIQPAKLEDSAVYLCASPPGLFQETQYFGPGTRLLVL.

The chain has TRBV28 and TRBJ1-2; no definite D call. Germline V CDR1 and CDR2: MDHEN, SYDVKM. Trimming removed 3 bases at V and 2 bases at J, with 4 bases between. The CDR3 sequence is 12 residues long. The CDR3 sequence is CASSFQNYGYTF. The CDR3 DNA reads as TGTGCCAGCAGTTTCCAGAACTATGGCTACACCTTC.

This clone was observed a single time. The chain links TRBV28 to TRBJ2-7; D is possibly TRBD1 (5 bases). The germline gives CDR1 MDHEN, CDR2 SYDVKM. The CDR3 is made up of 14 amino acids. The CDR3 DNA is TGTGCCAGCAGTTTATCTCTCCAGACAGCTTGGCACTGGGTC. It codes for CASSLSLQTAWHWV.